This entry lists 14 T cell receptor beta chains sequenced from one sample in a study of T cell responses to AZD1222 COVID-19 vaccine. Only in-frame clones appear in the TCRdb table, and some are missing; sequencing was by immunoSEQ multiplex PCR. Here the sample spans 100,000 to 150,000 clones, about 90% being singletons. The input for sequencing was peripheral blood, taken on day 0 of AZD1222 vaccination. The receptor source for this set is an adult in good health.

The J gene is TRBJ2-7, the V gene TRBV13; TRBD2 agrees at 11 bases. Germline V lookup: CDR1 PRHDT, CDR2 FYEKMQ (reference sequence). CDR3 length: 15 amino acids. The J segment lost 7 bases and the V segment lost 6 bases, leaving 11 bases of the junction unmatched. The CDR3 loop reads CASSLRLAGTREQYF. The CDR3 coding sequence is TGTGCCAGCAGTCTTCGACTAGCGGGAACGAGGGAGCAGTACTTC.

The chain uses TRBV5-6 and TRBJ2-3; possibly TRBD2 for D (6 bases). CDR1 and CDR2 from the germline V gene are SGHDT and YYEEEE. There are 15 residues in the CDR3. Deletions cut 1 base from V and 1 base from J, with 10 bases between. The DNA for the CDR3 is TGTGCCAGCAGCTTGACGGGGGTGGGCACAGATACGCAGTATTTT. As protein: CASSLTGVGTDTQYF.

V gene TRBV5-1 combines with J gene TRBJ1-6; D is possibly TRBD1 (6 bases). The CDR3 has 15 residues. Trimming stripped 4 bases from V and 8 bases from J, with 16 bases between. The germline V gene encodes CDR1 SGHRS and CDR2 YFSETQ. CDR3 sequence (DNA): TGCGCCAGCAGCCCCGGTGGGGGGGCTGATTCACCCCTCCACTTT. Residues: CASSPGGGADSPLHF.

The CDR3 loop reads CASSSGTGGSGNTIYF. The DNA of the CDR3 is TGTGCCAGCAGCTCCGGGACAGGGGGATCTGGAAACACCATATATTTT. The rearrangement joins TRBV9 to TRBJ1-3; 11 nucleotides align to TRBD1. This CDR3 contains 16 residues. Germline V CDR1 and CDR2: SGDLS, YYNGEE. V lost 4 bases, J lost 1 base, and 4 bases stayed unmatched.

The rearrangement uses TRBV19 and TRBJ2-7; maybe TRBD2 (5 bases). V lost 0 bases, J lost 2 bases, and 20 bases lay in between. Germline CDR1 is LNHDA and CDR2 is SQIVND (reference sequence). This CDR3 contains 18 residues. The CDR3 sequence is CASSIDGTRVHNTYEQYF. The CDR3 DNA sequence: TGTGCCAGTAGTATAGATGGTACGCGGGTTCACAATACCTACGAGCAGTACTTC.

This chain links TRBV7-2 with TRBJ1-5; possible D gene TRBD1, 5 bases. Germline lookup yields CDR1 SGHTA and CDR2 FQGNSA. The CDR3 spans 18 residues. V dropped 5 bases and J dropped 0 bases, with 20 bases sitting between them. The CDR3 loop is CASSRRPGTGYSNQPQHF. DNA for the CDR3: TGTGCCAGCAGCCGCCGGCCCGGGACGGGCTATAGCAATCAGCCCCAGCATTTT.

The V gene is TRBV6-1, the J gene TRBJ1-5, with unresolved D. V was trimmed by 1 base and J by 3 bases, leaving 7 bases between them. CDR1 MNHNS and CDR2 SASEGT come from the germline V gene. This CDR3 spans 14 amino acids. CDR3 region: CASSEGDPNQPQHF. In nucleotides, the CDR3 is TGTGCCAGCAGTGAAGGTGACCCCAATCAGCCCCAGCATTTT.

The V and J genes are TRBV6-5 and TRBJ2-5, with 12 bases lining up with TRBD2. Germline V gene data show CDR1 as MNHEY and CDR2 as SVGAGI. There are 13 residues in the CDR3. V lost 6 bases and J lost 4; bases outside the gene matches: 0. Written as DNA, the CDR3 is TGTGCCAGCAGGACTAGCGGGAGAGAGACCCAGTACTTC. Its translation is CASRTSGRETQYF.

The chain uses TRBV4-3 and TRBJ2-7; 9 bases agree with TRBD1. CDR3 length: 15 amino acids. Germline-derived CDR1 and CDR2 are LGHNA and YSLEER. Losses at the gene ends were 4 bases for V and 3 bases for J; bases not matched to a gene: 7. In nucleotides, the CDR3 is TGCGCCAGCAGCCGAGATAAGACAGGGGGCTACGAGCAGTACTTC. It is translated as CASSRDKTGGYEQYF.

The CDR3 DNA reads TGTGCCAGCAGCTTGGCGAGGGGGAATGAGCAGTTCTTC. It specifies CASSLARGNEQFF. The chain employs TRBV5-4 and TRBJ2-1; weak D call: TRBD1 (6 bases). Per the germline V gene, CDR1 is SGHNT and CDR2 is YYREEE (reference sequence). The CDR3 extends over 13 amino acids. Trimming took 0 bases from V and 7 from J, leaving 8 bases between them.

The J gene is TRBJ2-2, the V gene TRBV9; 7 bases map to TRBD2. Germline V lookup: CDR1 SGDLS, CDR2 YYNGEE. CDR3 size: 15 residues. V lost 2 bases and J lost 0; bases outside the gene matches: 1. The CDR3 bases are TGTGCCAGCAGCGTCGGACTAGCGAACACCGGGGAGCTGTTTTTT. This encodes CASSVGLANTGELFF.

This rearrangement joins TRBV5-1 to TRBJ2-3, with 8 nucleotides matching TRBD2. Trimming cost V 0 bases and J 6 bases; bases outside gene matches: 6. Germline values: CDR1 SGHRS, CDR2 YFSETQ. This CDR3 contains 15 residues. This CDR3 reads CASSLEGTRGDTQYF. The CDR3 coding sequence is TGCGCCAGCAGCTTGGAGGGGACTAGAGGCGATACGCAGTATTTT.

V is TRBV19 and J is TRBJ2-5, with 8 bases fitting TRBD1. After removal of 6 bases from V and 0 bases from J, the junction contained 6 bases not matched to a gene. This CDR3 comprises 15 residues. Germline V gene data show CDR1 as LNHDA and CDR2 as SQIVND (reference sequence). The CDR3 reads CASRSGTGYQETQYF. In nucleotides, the CDR3 is TGTGCCAGTAGGAGTGGGACAGGCTACCAAGAGACCCAGTACTTC.

V is TRBV7-8 and J is TRBJ2-7; D is possibly TRBD1 (5 bases). V shed 4 bases and J shed 2 bases, with 15 bases lying between them. Per the germline V gene, CDR1 is SGHVS and CDR2 is FQNEAQ. There are 15 residues in the CDR3. CDR3 sequence (DNA): TGTGCCAGCAGCTACACTCCTGACAGTCCCTACGAGCAGTACTTC. Protein product: CASSYTPDSPYEQYF.